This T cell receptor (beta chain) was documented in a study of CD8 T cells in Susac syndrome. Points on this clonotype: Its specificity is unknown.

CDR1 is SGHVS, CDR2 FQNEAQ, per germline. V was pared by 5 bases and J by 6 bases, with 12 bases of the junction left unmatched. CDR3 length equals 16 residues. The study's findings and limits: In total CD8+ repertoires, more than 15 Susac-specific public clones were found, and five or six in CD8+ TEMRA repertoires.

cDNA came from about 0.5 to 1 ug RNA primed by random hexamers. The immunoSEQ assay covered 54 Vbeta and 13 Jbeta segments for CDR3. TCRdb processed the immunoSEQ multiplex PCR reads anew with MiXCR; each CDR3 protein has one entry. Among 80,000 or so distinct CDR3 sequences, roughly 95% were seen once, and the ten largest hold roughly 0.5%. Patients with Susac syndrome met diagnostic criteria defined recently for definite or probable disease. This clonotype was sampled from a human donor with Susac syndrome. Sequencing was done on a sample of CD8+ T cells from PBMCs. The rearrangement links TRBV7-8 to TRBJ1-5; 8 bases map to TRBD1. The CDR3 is CASSPSRGQGGQPQHF. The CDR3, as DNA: TGTGCCAGCAGCCCCTCCAGAGGACAGGGCGGTCAGCCCCAGCATTTT.